The rows below give T cell receptor beta chains drawn from one sample of a study of CD8+CD57+ T cells in acquired aplastic anemia. TCRdb re-analysed the reads in MiXCR, keeping a single row per CDR3 protein. Here the sample spans a few hundred thousand distinct CDR3 sequences, 55% to 70% being singletons. Input material: sorted CD4+, CD8+, or CD8+CD57+ T cells (not recorded which) from PBMCs. These receptors all stem from a human donor in good health, serving as a control. Both conserved end residues are part of each CDR3.

j_gene: TRBJ1-3; v_gene: TRBV7-2; CDR3aa: CASSLLAAGITVSF
j_gene: TRBJ2-7; v_gene: TRBV20-1; CDR3aa: CSANLGRNSQYF
j_gene: TRBJ1-1; v_gene: TRBV7-2; CDR3aa: CASSFRGNTGAEF
j_gene: TRBJ2-3; v_gene: TRBV29-1; CDR3aa: CSASGGGTDTQYF
j_gene: TRBJ1-1; v_gene: TRBV5-1; CDR3aa: CASGLERGETEAFF
j_gene: TRBJ2-7; v_gene: TRBV12-3/TRBV12-4; CDR3aa: CASSEPRRGYEQYF
j_gene: TRBJ1-6; v_gene: TRBV9; CDR3aa: CASSVAIDNEQFYF
j_gene: TRBJ2-5; v_gene: TRBV20-1; CDR3aa: CSASISATETQYF
j_gene: TRBJ1-1; v_gene: TRBV4-1; CDR3aa: CASNSRTEAFF
j_gene: TRBJ1-2; v_gene: TRBV12-5; CDR3aa: CAINPPDRNYGYTF
j_gene: TRBJ1-1; v_gene: TRBV25-1; CDR3aa: CASAQGWDTEAFF
j_gene: TRBJ1-1; v_gene: TRBV19; CDR3aa: CASSIRRGQNTEAFF
j_gene: .; v_gene: TRBV6-1; CDR3aa: CASSLVGTDTQHF
j_gene: TRBJ2-1; v_gene: TRBV7-3; CDR3aa: CASSLRGGASPYNEQFF
j_gene: TRBJ1-2; v_gene: TRBV5-1; CDR3aa: CASRPDRDYGYTF
j_gene: TRBJ2-1; v_gene: TRBV19; CDR3aa: CASSPYRGNEQFF
j_gene: TRBJ1-2; v_gene: TRBV7-2; CDR3aa: CASSQEGPYGYTF
j_gene: TRBJ1-4; v_gene: TRBV5-6; CDR3aa: CASSLHGDPDEKLFF
j_gene: TRBJ1-3; v_gene: TRBV19; CDR3aa: CASTDTGRNTIYF
j_gene: TRBJ2-7; v_gene: TRBV12-3/TRBV12-4; CDR3aa: CASSQGSALSYEQYF
j_gene: TRBJ1-5; v_gene: TRBV19; CDR3aa: CASSPTGFNQPQHF
j_gene: TRBJ2-7; v_gene: TRBV7-2; CDR3aa: CASSLQGASNEQF
j_gene: TRBJ2-7; v_gene: TRBV11-2; CDR3aa: CAGSMDTGTYEQYF
j_gene: TRBJ1-5; v_gene: TRBV7-2; CDR3aa: CASSSGDSYTDTQHF
j_gene: TRBJ2-7; v_gene: TRBV7-8; CDR3aa: CASSLDPGPGNTIF
j_gene: TRBJ1-2; v_gene: TRBV20-1; CDR3aa: CSARGVGTGAYGYTF
j_gene: TRBJ1-1; v_gene: TRBV9; CDR3aa: CASSVELPEAFF
j_gene: TRBJ1-1; v_gene: TRBV5-1; CDR3aa: CASSWDGQGVNTEAFF
j_gene: TRBJ1-2; v_gene: TRBV29-1; CDR3aa: CSVEEGPWTGYTF
j_gene: TRBJ2-1; v_gene: TRBV9; CDR3aa: CASSVDRGQDEQFF
j_gene: TRBJ2-7; v_gene: TRBV10-3; CDR3aa: CATDRTGVGGQYF